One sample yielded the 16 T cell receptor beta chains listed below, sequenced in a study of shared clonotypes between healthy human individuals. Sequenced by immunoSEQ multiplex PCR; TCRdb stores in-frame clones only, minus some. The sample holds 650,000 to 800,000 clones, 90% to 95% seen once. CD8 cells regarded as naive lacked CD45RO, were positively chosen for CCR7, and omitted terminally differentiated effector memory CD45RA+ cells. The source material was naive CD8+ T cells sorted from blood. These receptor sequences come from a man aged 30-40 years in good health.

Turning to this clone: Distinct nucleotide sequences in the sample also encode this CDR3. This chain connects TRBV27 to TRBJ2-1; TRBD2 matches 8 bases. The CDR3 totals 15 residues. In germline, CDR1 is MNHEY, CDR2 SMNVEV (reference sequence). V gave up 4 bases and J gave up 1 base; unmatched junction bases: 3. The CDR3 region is CASSSSGSSYNEQFF. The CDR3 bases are TGTGCCAGCAGTTCGAGCGGGAGTTCCTACAATGAGCAGTTCTTC.

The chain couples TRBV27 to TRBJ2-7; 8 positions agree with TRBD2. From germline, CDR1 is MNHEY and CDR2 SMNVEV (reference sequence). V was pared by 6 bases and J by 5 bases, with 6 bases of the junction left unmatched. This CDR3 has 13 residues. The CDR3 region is CASRGTRRNEQYF. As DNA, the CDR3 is TGTGCCAGCAGGGGGACTAGACGGAACGAGCAGTACTTC.

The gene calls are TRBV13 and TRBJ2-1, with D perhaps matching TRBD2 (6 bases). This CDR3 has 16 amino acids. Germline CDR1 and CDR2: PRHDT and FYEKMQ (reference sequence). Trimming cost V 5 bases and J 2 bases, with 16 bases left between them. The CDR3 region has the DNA TGTGCCAGCAGCGAACTACTAGCTGTTGCCTACAATGAGCAGTTCTTC. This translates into CASSELLAVAYNEQFF.

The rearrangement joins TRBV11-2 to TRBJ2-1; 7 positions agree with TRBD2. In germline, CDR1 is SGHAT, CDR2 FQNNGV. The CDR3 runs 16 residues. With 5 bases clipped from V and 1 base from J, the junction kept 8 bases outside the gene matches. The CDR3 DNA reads TGTGCCAGCAGCCACCCAGCGGGGCCATCCTACAATGAGCAGTTCTTC. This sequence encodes CASSHPAGPSYNEQFF.

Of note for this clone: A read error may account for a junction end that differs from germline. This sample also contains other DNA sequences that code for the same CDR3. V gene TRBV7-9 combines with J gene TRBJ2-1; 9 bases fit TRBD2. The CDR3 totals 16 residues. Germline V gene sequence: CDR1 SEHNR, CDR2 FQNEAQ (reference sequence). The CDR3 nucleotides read TGTGCCAGCAGCCCAATCTCTAGCGGGGCTTACAATGAACAGTTCTTC. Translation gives CASSPISSGAYNEQFF.

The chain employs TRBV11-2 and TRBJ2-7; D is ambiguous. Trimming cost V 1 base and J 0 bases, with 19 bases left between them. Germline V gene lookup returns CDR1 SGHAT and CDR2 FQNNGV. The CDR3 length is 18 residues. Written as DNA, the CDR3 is TGTGCCAGCAGCTTAGCCCATGGTGAAGGACCACGCTCCTACGAGCAGTACTTC. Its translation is CASSLAHGEGPRSYEQYF.

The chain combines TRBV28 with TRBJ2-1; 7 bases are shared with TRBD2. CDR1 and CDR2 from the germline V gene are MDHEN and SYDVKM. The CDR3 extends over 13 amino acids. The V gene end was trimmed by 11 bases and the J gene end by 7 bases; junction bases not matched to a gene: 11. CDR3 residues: CASEASGENEQFF. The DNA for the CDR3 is TGTGCCTCGGAGGCTAGCGGAGAAAATGAGCAGTTCTTC.

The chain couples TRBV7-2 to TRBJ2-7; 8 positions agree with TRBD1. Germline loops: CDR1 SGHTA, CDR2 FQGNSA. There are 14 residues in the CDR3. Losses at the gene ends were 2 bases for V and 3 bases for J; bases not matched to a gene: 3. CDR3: CASSLTTGVYEQYF. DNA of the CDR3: TGTGCCAGCAGCTTAACGACAGGGGTCTACGAGCAGTACTTC.

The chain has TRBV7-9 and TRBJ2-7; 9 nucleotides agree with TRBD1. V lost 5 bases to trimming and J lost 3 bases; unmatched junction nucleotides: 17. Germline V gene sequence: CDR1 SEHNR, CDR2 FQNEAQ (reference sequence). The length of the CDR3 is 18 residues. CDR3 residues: CASSGVGRQGGVYYEQYF. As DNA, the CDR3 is TGTGCCAGCAGCGGAGTGGGCCGACAGGGGGGAGTTTACTACGAGCAGTACTTC.

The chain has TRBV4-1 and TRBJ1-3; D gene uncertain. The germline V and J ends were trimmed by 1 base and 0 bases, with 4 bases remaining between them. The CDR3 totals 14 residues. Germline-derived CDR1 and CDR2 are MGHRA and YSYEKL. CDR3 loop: CASSQVLSGNTIYF. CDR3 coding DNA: TGCGCCAGCAGCCAAGTCCTCTCTGGAAACACCATATATTTT.

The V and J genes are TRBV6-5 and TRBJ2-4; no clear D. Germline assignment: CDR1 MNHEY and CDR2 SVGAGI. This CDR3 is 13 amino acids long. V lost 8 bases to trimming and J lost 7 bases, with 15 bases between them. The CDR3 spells CASRSRHGNIQYF. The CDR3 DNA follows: TGTGCCAGCCGATCGAGACACGGGAACATTCAGTACTTC.

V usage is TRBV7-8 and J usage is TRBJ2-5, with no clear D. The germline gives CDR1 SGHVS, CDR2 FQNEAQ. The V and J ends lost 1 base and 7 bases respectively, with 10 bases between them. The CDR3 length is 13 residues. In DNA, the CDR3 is TGTGCCAGCAGCTTAGGGGCGATCGGGACCCAGTACTTC. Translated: CASSLGAIGTQYF.

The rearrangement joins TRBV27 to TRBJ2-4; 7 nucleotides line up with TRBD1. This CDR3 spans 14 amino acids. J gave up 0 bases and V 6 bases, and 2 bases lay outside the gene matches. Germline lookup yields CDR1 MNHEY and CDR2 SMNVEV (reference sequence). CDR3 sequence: CASRSGGAKNIQYF. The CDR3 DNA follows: TGTGCCAGCAGGTCAGGGGGAGCCAAAAACATTCAGTACTTC.

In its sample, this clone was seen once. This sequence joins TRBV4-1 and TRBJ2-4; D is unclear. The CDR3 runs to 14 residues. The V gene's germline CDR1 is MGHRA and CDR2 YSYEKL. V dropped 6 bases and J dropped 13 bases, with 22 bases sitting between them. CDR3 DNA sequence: TGCGCCAGCAGACTCGCCGTTGGTGATCGAAACCAGTACTTC. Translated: CASRLAVGDRNQYF.

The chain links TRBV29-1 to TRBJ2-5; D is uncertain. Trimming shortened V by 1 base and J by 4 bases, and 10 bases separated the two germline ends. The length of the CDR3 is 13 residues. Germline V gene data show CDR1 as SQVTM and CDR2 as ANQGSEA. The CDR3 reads CSVEVGLGETQYF. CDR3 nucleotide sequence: TGCAGCGTTGAAGTTGGCTTAGGAGAGACCCAGTACTTC. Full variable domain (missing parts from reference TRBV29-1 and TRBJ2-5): SAVISQKPSRDICQRGTSLTIQCQVDSQVTMMFWYRQQPGQSLTLIATANQGSEATYESGFVIDKFPISRPNLTFSTLTVSNMSPEDSSIYLCSVEVGLGETQYFGPGTRLLVL.

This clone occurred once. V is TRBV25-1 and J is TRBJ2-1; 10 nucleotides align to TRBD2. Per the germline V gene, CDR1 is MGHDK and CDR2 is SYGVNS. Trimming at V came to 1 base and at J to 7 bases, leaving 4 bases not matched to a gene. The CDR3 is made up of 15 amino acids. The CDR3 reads CASSESSLAGNEQFF. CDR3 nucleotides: TGTGCCAGCAGTGAATCATCACTAGCGGGAAATGAGCAGTTCTTC.